These 30 T cell receptor beta chains came from one sample sequenced in a study of cytomegalovirus exposure and HLA in healthy donors. The PCR used 60 Vbeta and 13 Jbeta primers. Using immunoSEQ multiplex PCR, the repertoire was profiled, and TCRdb retains in-frame clones only, with some absent. This sample has tens of thousands of clones, with approximately 80% found just once. The sequenced material came from PBMCs. The source of these receptors is a man in his forties or fifties in good health and CMV-seropositive.

V and J are TRBV6-1 and TRBJ1-2; D perhaps matches TRBD1 (5 bases). The CDR3 runs to 14 residues. V was pared by 7 bases and J by 2 bases, with 14 bases between. CDR1 and CDR2 from the germline V gene are MNHNS and SASEGT. As DNA, the CDR3 is TGTGCCAGCACCCTCCTGACAGACAACTATGGCTACACCTTC. This translates into CASTLLTDNYGYTF.

This clone was seen more than once but under ten times. CDR3 DNA: TGTGCCAGCAGTGGACTAGTTTCAGAGACCCAGTACTTC. This translates into CASSGLVSETQYF. The rearrangement uses TRBV2 and TRBJ2-5; D possibly corresponds to TRBD2 (6 bases). This CDR3 region has 13 residues. CDR1 SNHLY and CDR2 FYNNEI come from the germline V gene. The germline V and J ends were trimmed by 4 bases and 4 bases, with 10 bases remaining between them.

This clone is a singleton in its sample. The chain uses TRBV10-3 and TRBJ2-7, with 9 nucleotides matching TRBD2. Germline CDR1 reads ENHRY; CDR2 reads SYGVKD. J gave up 5 bases and V 0 bases, and 8 bases lay outside the gene matches. The CDR3 spans 16 residues. For the CDR3, the DNA is TGTGCCATCAGTGAGTCCGCTAGCGGGATCAGGAACGAGCAGTACTTC. It specifies CAISESASGIRNEQYF.

V and J are TRBV18 and TRBJ1-1; D not resolved. V was pared by 3 bases and J by 0 bases, with 11 bases between. Germline lookup yields CDR1 KGHSH and CDR2 LQKENI. This CDR3 spans 15 amino acids. The DNA of the CDR3 is TGTGCCAGCTCACCCACTCAACTCCTGAACACTGAAGCTTTCTTT. This encodes CASSPTQLLNTEAFF.

The V gene is TRBV27, the J gene TRBJ2-2; TRBD2 aligns across 10 bases. Unmatched junction bases numbered 1, after V lost 3 bases and J lost 3 bases. Germline V lookup: CDR1 MNHEY, CDR2 SMNVEV (reference sequence). The CDR3 consists of 15 residues. This CDR3 reads CASSFSGRYTGELFF. In DNA, the CDR3 is TGTGCCAGCAGTTTTAGCGGGAGGTACACCGGGGAGCTGTTTTTT.

This clone occurred a few times. The chain couples TRBV6-1 to TRBJ1-1, with D unclear. Per germline, CDR1 MNHNS and CDR2 SASEGT. The V and J ends lost 8 bases and 1 base respectively, with 11 bases between them. This CDR3 spans 13 amino acids. CDR3 DNA sequence: TGTGCCAGCCGTCTTTCTTGGAACACTGAAGCTTTCTTT. Protein product: CASRLSWNTEAFF.

The chain carries TRBV14 and TRBJ2-6, with D tentatively TRBD1 (6 bases). Germline V CDR1 and CDR2: SGHDN, FVKESK. This CDR3 has 16 residues. V lost 0 bases and J lost 2, with 8 bases in between. As DNA, the CDR3 is TGTGCCAGCAGCCAAGATAGGACAGCTGGGGCCAACGTCCTGACTTTC. Translation gives CASSQDRTAGANVLTF.

A few counts support this clone. The V gene is TRBV30, the J gene TRBJ2-7; D gene ambiguous. This CDR3 comprises 11 residues. With 5 bases removed from V and 2 bases from J, the gap between germline ends came to 7 bases. The germline CDR1 and CDR2 sequences are GTSNPN and SVGIG (reference sequence). CDR3 region: CAWDTTYEQYF. CDR3 coding DNA: TGTGCCTGGGACACAACCTACGAGCAGTACTTC.

The chain uses TRBV2 and TRBJ2-2; 7 positions match TRBD2. Per the germline V gene, CDR1 is SNHLY and CDR2 is FYNNEI. The CDR3 sequence is 17 residues long. Trimming cost V 1 base and J 5 bases; bases outside gene matches: 10. The chain's CDR3 is CASSEGWAGAGTGELFF. The CDR3 DNA reads TGTGCCAGCAGTGAAGGTTGGGCGGGAGCTGGTACCGGGGAGCTGTTTTTT.

The J gene is TRBJ1-4, the V gene TRBV5-4, with 10 bases aligning to TRBD1. Per germline, CDR1 SGHNT and CDR2 YYREEE (reference sequence). V trimming: 5 bases; J trimming: 7 bases; junction bases outside the gene matches: 2. The CDR3 is 13 amino acids. CDR3 DNA sequence: TGTGCCAGCAGTTGGGACAGGGGTGAAAAACTGTTTTTT. Residues: CASSWDRGEKLFF.

The sample holds a few counts of this clone. The V and J genes are TRBV11-2 and TRBJ2-3, with 7 positions matching TRBD2. CDR1 is SGHAT, CDR2 FQNNGV, per germline. The CDR3 loop spans 15 amino acids. After removal of 1 base from V and 3 bases from J, the junction contained 4 bases not matched to a gene. The CDR3 DNA reads as TGTGCCAGCAGCTTAGCTGGGGGGGGGACAGATACGCAGTATTTT. Amino acid sequence: CASSLAGGGTDTQYF.

The chain recombines TRBV29-1 with TRBJ2-7; possible D gene TRBD2, 6 bases. Germline CDR1 is SQVTM and CDR2 is ANQGSEA. Trimming cost V 4 bases and J 3 bases, with 16 bases left between them. The CDR3 is made up of 14 amino acids. CDR3 in amino acids: CSVVRRERGYEQYF. CDR3 nucleotides: TGCAGCGTTGTGCGACGGGAGAGGGGCTACGAGCAGTACTTC.

The CDR3 DNA sequence: TGCGCCAGCAGTGAGATGACAGAGCAGTACTTC. Protein sequence: CASSEMTEQYF. The genes are TRBV10-2 and TRBJ2-7; D ambiguous. CDR1 WSHSY and CDR2 SAAADI come from the germline V gene. This CDR3 spans 11 amino acids. V lost 2 bases and J 7 bases, leaving 6 bases between the germline ends.

Remarks on this clone: At one of its ends the junction is not consistent with the germline gene, which may arise from a read error. The chain is built from TRBV15 and TRBJ2-6, with 7 bases aligning to TRBD2. In germline, CDR1 is LNHNV, CDR2 YYDKDF (reference sequence). The CDR3 extends over 18 amino acids. Written as DNA, the CDR3 is TGTGCCACCAGCAGAGATCTAGTGGGGGGGGATGCGGCCAACGGCCTGACTTTC. Its translation is CATSRDLVGGDAANGLTF.

This clone has only one observation. J is TRBJ2-2 and V is TRBV11-2; TRBD2 matches 10 bases. The CDR3 is made up of 19 amino acids. Trimming cost V 5 bases and J 0 bases; bases outside gene matches: 12. CDR1 is SGHAT and CDR2 is FQNNGV in the germline V gene. The CDR3 spells CASSPSIAGGLANTGELFF. DNA for the CDR3: TGTGCCAGCAGCCCAAGTATAGCGGGAGGCCTCGCGAACACCGGGGAGCTGTTTTTT.

This clone was found once. The chain uses TRBV2 and TRBJ1-1; TRBD1 matches 8 bases. V was pared by 6 bases and J by 4 bases, with 7 bases of the junction left unmatched. Germline CDR1 and CDR2: SNHLY and FYNNEI. The CDR3 has 14 residues. CDR3 in DNA: TGTGCCAGCAGACCCGACAGGGGTACCACTGAAGCTTTCTTT. Protein product: CASRPDRGTTEAFF.

The rearrangement links TRBV7-9 to TRBJ1-1; D perhaps matches TRBD1 (5 bases). Trimming pared 6 bases from V and 5 bases from J, leaving 10 bases between. This CDR3 contains 12 residues. Germline V gene data show CDR1 as SEHNR and CDR2 as FQNEAQ (reference sequence). Here the CDR3 reads CASRGGETEAFF. The CDR3, as DNA: TGTGCCAGCAGGGGGGGGGAAACTGAAGCTTTCTTT.

The chain links TRBV5-1 to TRBJ1-4, with TRBD1 identical over 7 bases. This CDR3 region has 15 residues. V was pared by 0 bases and J by 7 bases, with 6 bases of the junction left unmatched. CDR1 and CDR2 from the germline V gene are SGHRS and YFSETQ. The CDR3 DNA sequence: TGCGCCAGCAGCTTGGGAGACAGGGTGTCTGAAAAACTGTTTTTT. Amino acids: CASSLGDRVSEKLFF.

V is TRBV5-1 and J is TRBJ1-1, with D tentatively TRBD1 (5 bases). V was clipped by 5 bases and J by 3 bases, with 14 bases between them. CDR3 length: 14 residues. Germline CDR1 reads SGHRS; CDR2 reads YFSETQ. The CDR3 reads CASSTGTGDTEAFF. The CDR3 DNA reads as TGCGCCAGCAGTACCGGGACTGGGGACACTGAAGCTTTCTTT.

Turning to this clone: One end of the junction varies from germline; a read error may be responsible. Additional DNA sequences in this sample encode the identical CDR3. The rearrangement uses TRBV9 and TRBJ2-5; 7 bases match TRBD2. The CDR3 sequence is 14 residues long. The germline V gene encodes CDR1 SGDLS and CDR2 YYNGEE. CDR3 region: CASSVGGSRETQYF. CDR3 DNA: TGTGCCAGCAGCGTAGGCGGGAGTAGAGAGACCCAATACTTC.

This clone was seen a handful of times. This chain links TRBV7-2 with TRBJ1-4; D not certain. Germline V gene sequence: CDR1 SGHTA, CDR2 FQGNSA. This CDR3 is 13 amino acids long. With 2 bases removed from V and 8 bases from J, the gap between germline ends came to 9 bases. The CDR3 region has the DNA TGTGCCAGCAGCTTATCTGTGGCCGAAAAACTGTTTTTT. Encoded protein: CASSLSVAEKLFF.

The chain links TRBV7-9 to TRBJ2-1; weak D call: TRBD2 (5 bases). In germline, CDR1 is SEHNR, CDR2 FQNEAQ (reference sequence). CDR3 length: 15 amino acids. Trimming took off 5 bases at V and 4 bases at J, with 15 bases between the two ends. CDR3 coding DNA: TGTGCCAGCAGCCCTAGTCCCGGGGTTTACAATGAGCAGTTCTTC. Translating it yields CASSPSPGVYNEQFF. The full variable domain, rest sourced from reference TRBV7-9 and TRBJ2-1, is DTGVSQNPRHKITKRGQNVTFRCDPISEHNRLYWYRQTLGQGPEFLTYFQNEAQLEKSRLLSDRFSAERPKGSFSTLEIQRTEQGDSAMYLCASSPSPGVYNEQFFGPGTRLTVL.

The chain is built from TRBV18 and TRBJ2-1; D uncertain. Germline assignment: CDR1 KGHSH and CDR2 LQKENI. This CDR3 region has 16 residues. Trimming left V 0 bases short and J 1 base short, with 10 bases between. CDR3 in DNA: TGTGCCAGCTCACCACCGTACCCAGGTTCCTACAATGAGCAGTTCTTC. Amino acids: CASSPPYPGSYNEQFF.

The V gene is TRBV18, the J gene TRBJ2-1, with D perhaps matching TRBD1 (6 bases). V shed 8 bases and J shed 8 bases, with 22 bases lying between them. Looked up from germline, CDR1 is KGHSH and CDR2 is LQKENI. This CDR3 has 15 residues. The CDR3 coding sequence is TGTGCCAGCAAACCGGGACAAGGGATACGGGATGAGCAGTTCTTC. Translation gives CASKPGQGIRDEQFF.

The chain couples TRBV5-1 to TRBJ2-1; D may be TRBD1 (6 bases). The CDR3 has 12 residues. Germline V gene sequence: CDR1 SGHRS, CDR2 YFSETQ. The V end was cut by 6 bases, the J end by 5 bases, with 9 bases between. The CDR3 reads CASTWDNNEQFF. The CDR3 nucleotides read TGCGCCAGCACCTGGGACAACAATGAGCAGTTCTTC.

A word on this clone: Germline and junction disagree at one end, which may indicate a read error. The chain combines TRBV7-9 with TRBJ2-7, with 11 bases matching TRBD2. The CDR3 has 16 amino acids. CDR1 and CDR2 from the germline V gene are SEHNR and FQNEAQ (reference sequence). CDR3 bases: TGTTCCAGCAGCTCTACTAGCGGGAGAGGGTCCTACGAGCAGTACTTC. It codes for CSSSSTSGRGSYEQYF.

The J gene is TRBJ1-3, the V gene TRBV6-5; D might be TRBD1 (5 bases). The V and J ends lost 2 bases and 7 bases respectively, with 15 bases between them. Germline V gives CDR1 MNHEY, CDR2 SVGAGI. This CDR3 comprises 15 residues. CDR3 bases: TGTGCCAGCAGTTACCGAAGCGACAGTTTCAACACCATATATTTT. This codes for CASSYRSDSFNTIYF.

The CDR3, as DNA: TGTGCCAGCTCTCTTGACAGGAACACTGAAGCTTTCTTT. Protein product: CASSLDRNTEAFF. This rearrangement joins TRBV18 to TRBJ1-1; maybe TRBD1 (5 bases). This CDR3 comprises 13 residues. Germline loops: CDR1 KGHSH, CDR2 LQKENI. Trimming pared 6 bases from V and 1 base from J, leaving 9 bases between.

The chain joins TRBV7-8 to TRBJ2-7; 8 bases are a match to TRBD1. This CDR3 spans 15 amino acids. Germline trimming cut 1 base from V and 2 bases from J; bases unmatched to any gene: 4. Per germline, CDR1 SGHVS and CDR2 FQNEAQ. Here the CDR3 reads CASSLVGTGTYEQYF. The CDR3 DNA reads as TGTGCCAGCAGCTTAGTTGGGACAGGAACCTACGAGCAGTACTTC. The variable domain in full, with the rest retrieved from reference TRBV7-8 and TRBJ2-7, is GAGVSQSPRYKVAKRGQDVALRCDPISGHVSLFWYQQALGQGPEFLTYFQNEAQLDKSGLPSDRFFAERPEGSVSTLKIQRTQQEDSAVYLCASSLVGTGTYEQYFGPGTRLTVT.

Details on this clone: An end of the junction differs from the germline gene, which may be a read error. The chain combines TRBV19 with TRBJ2-7; D might be TRBD2 (5 bases). Germline CDR1 and CDR2: LNHDA and SQIVND (reference sequence). CDR3 length: 13 amino acids. The CDR3 DNA follows: TGTACCAGTAGTATACGTCCTCGGGGCGAGCAGTACTTC. It translates to CTSSIRPRGEQYF.